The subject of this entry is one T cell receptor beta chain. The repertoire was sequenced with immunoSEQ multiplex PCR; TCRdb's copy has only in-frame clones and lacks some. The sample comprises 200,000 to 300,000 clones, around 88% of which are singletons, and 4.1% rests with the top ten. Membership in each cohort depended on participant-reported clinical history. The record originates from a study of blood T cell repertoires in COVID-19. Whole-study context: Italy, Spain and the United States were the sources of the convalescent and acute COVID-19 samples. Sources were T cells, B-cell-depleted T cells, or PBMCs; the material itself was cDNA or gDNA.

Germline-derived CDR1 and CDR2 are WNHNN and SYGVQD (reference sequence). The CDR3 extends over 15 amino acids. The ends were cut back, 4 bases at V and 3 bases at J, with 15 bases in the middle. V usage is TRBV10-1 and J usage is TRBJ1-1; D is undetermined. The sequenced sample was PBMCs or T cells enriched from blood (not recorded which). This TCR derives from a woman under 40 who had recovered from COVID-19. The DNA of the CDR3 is TGCGCCAGCAGTGGGTCCGGAGCCTGCCACACTGAAGCTTTCTTT. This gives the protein CASSGSGACHTEAFF.